This TCR beta chain emerged from a study of blood T cell repertoires in COVID-19. CDR1 SGHVS and CDR2 FQNEAQ come from the germline V gene. V was pared by 1 base and J by 0 bases, with 16 bases between. The CDR3 is made up of 18 amino acids. The repertoire was sequenced with immunoSEQ multiplex PCR; TCRdb's copy has only in-frame clones and lacks some. The sample lists 200,000 to 250,000 clones; approximately 87% were seen once. The chain employs TRBV7-8 and TRBJ1-3, with D possibly TRBD1 on 5 matching bases. The sequenced sample was peripheral blood. This receptor was identified in a man aged 55-75 years who had recovered from COVID-19. The CDR3 coding sequence is TGTGCCAGCAGCTTAGATGGGGCAGTCCTTAGCTCTGGAAACACCATATATTTT. It yields the protein CASSLDGAVLSSGNTIYF.